This passage covers 5 T cell receptor beta chains from one sample sequenced in a study of blood T cell repertoires in COVID-19 (dated by TCRdb to 2020 to 2022). Library preparation used the immunoSEQ multiplex PCR assay. TCRdb holds this immuneACCESS table with in-frame rearrangements only. Some clones are missing; in checked studies, unresolved V genes explain under half, and the rest has no known cause. The sample profile shows 490,000 or so clones; approximately 86% of them were found once. The ten largest clones capture roughly 8% of the sample. Sequenced material: PBMCs or T cells enriched from blood (not recorded which). Source of these receptors: a woman aged 55-70 years who had recovered from COVID-19.

This chain links TRBV12-3 or TRBV12-4 with TRBJ1-1; possibly TRBD1 for D (5 bases). CDR3 length equals 13 residues. The ends were cut back, 8 bases at V and 1 base at J, with 11 bases in the middle. Here the CDR3 DNA reads TGTGCCAGCCTGGGGCAACCGAACACTGAAGCTTTCTTT. Translated, it gives CASLGQPNTEAFF.

V is TRBV27 and J is TRBJ1-6, with a possible D match to TRBD1 (6 bases). From germline, CDR1 is MNHEY and CDR2 SMNVEV (reference sequence). The CDR3 has 17 amino acids. V was cut by 4 bases and J by 7 bases, with 20 bases left in between. CDR3: CASSSGTLQALNSPLHF. CDR3 nucleotides: TGTGCCAGCAGTTCGGGGACACTCCAAGCTCTCAATTCACCCCTCCACTTT.

V gene TRBV2 combines with J gene TRBJ1-6; 10 positions match TRBD1. The V segment lost 6 bases and the J segment 1 base; nucleotides outside the gene matches: 3. CDR3 size: 16 residues. The germline V gene has CDR1 SNHLY and CDR2 FYNNEI. The CDR3 spells CASRPGQGSYNSPLHF. The CDR3 nucleotides are TGTGCCAGCAGACCGGGACAGGGGTCCTATAATTCACCCCTCCACTTT.

This chain joins TRBV6-1 and TRBJ1-6, with D unresolved. CDR1 and CDR2 from the germline V gene are MNHNS and SASEGT. Trimming took off 1 base at V and 4 bases at J, with 8 bases between the two ends. The length of the CDR3 is 15 residues. The CDR3: CASSEEQTYNSPLHF. CDR3 in DNA: TGTGCCAGCAGTGAAGAACAGACATATAATTCACCCCTCCACTTT.

Here the CDR3 DNA reads TGTGCCAGCAGCCTCTGGACTAGCGGGGGGACGGGGAATGAGCAGTTCTTC. It encodes CASSLWTSGGTGNEQFF. V gene TRBV11-2 combines with J gene TRBJ2-1; 14 bases match TRBD2. Germline lookup yields CDR1 SGHAT and CDR2 FQNNGV. Trimming removed 5 bases from V and 7 bases from J; junction bases left unmatched: 10. The CDR3 has 17 residues.